This T cell receptor beta chain was identified in a study of PD-L1 blockade in urothelial cancer. Looking at the study overall: Samples came from 3 weeks, at the second dose, and 6 weeks into treatment.

Profiled with immunoSEQ multiplex PCR; TCRdb holds only in-frame clones, not every one. The data hold tens of thousands of clones, with around four fifths observed a single time. CDR1 is SNHLY, CDR2 FYNNEI, per germline. The CDR3 has 14 amino acids. Trimming left V 7 bases short and J 0 bases short, with 12 bases between. Worth noting for this clone: The antigen remains unidentified.

Broader study findings: Below-median TCR clonality that was measured in pretreatment blood predicted better survival.

Indicated time point: pretreatment peripheral blood. This chain links TRBV2 with TRBJ2-5, with D perhaps matching TRBD1 (6 bases). Sequenced here: PBMCs, sampled around atezolizumab (anti-PD-L1) treatment. The receptor's source is a man aged 50-59 years with urothelial cancer. For the CDR3, the DNA is TGTGCCAGCAAGGGGGTAGGGAACCAAGAGACCCAGTACTTC. As protein: CASKGVGNQETQYF.